This TCR beta chain is from a study of blood T cell repertoires in COVID-19. Study background: Acute and convalescent COVID-19 samples came from the United States, Italy and Spain. In each case, the material was cDNA or gDNA derived from T cells, B-cell-depleted T cells, or PBMCs.

Original handling: Researchers report that nucleated cell counts were estimated from reference gene primer amplification. Profiling relied on immunoSEQ multiplex PCR, and the TCRdb table lists in-frame clones only, not all of them. The DNA gave D and trimming, while V, J and clone size come from that table. Of 200,000 to 300,000 clones listed, 70% to 90% were seen once; the top ten hold roughly 0.8%. Germline V gene sequence: CDR1 PRHDT, CDR2 FYEKMQ (reference sequence). The CDR3 contains 12 residues. This clone showed up just a few times. A read error may account for a junction end that differs from germline.

The genes are TRBV13 and TRBJ2-2; 9 nucleotides match TRBD2. Sequenced input: peripheral blood. The receptor's source is a woman aged 25 to 39 with acute or convalescent COVID-19. DNA for the CDR3: TGTGCCAGCAGGCAGGCAGCGGGGGGGCTGTTTTTT. The encoded protein is CASRQAAGGLFF.